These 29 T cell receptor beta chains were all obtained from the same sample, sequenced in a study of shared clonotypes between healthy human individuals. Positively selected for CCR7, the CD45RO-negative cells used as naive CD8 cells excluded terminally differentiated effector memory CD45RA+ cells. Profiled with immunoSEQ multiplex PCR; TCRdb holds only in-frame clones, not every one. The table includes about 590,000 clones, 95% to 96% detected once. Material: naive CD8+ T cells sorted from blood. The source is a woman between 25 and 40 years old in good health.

CDR3 protein: CASSPGLTYEQYF. The CDR3 nucleotides read TGTGCCAGCAGCCCGGGGCTGACCTACGAGCAGTACTTC. The gene calls are TRBV13 and TRBJ2-7, with D perhaps being TRBD1 or TRBD2 (5 bases each). The CDR3 has 13 residues. V was clipped by 5 bases and J by 2 bases, with 10 bases between them. CDR1 and CDR2 from the germline V gene are PRHDT and FYEKMQ (reference sequence).

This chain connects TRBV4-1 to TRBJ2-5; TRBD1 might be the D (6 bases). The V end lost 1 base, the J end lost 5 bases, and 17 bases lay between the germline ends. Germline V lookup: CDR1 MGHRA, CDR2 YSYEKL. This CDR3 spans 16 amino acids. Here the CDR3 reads CASSQASGTIRETQYF. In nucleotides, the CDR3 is TGCGCCAGCAGCCAAGCATCCGGGACAATTAGGGAGACCCAGTACTTC.

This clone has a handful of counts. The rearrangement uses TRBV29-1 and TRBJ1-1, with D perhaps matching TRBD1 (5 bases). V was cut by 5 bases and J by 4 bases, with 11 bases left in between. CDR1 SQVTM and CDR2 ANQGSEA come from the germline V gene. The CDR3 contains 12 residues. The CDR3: CSVRKGSTEAFF. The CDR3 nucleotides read TGCAGCGTTCGAAAGGGGAGCACTGAAGCTTTCTTT. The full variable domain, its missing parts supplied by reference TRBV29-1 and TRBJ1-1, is SAVISQKPSRDICQRGTSLTIQCQVDSQVTMMFWYRQQPGQSLTLIATANQGSEATYESGFVIDKFPISRPNLTFSTLTVSNMSPEDSSIYLCSVRKGSTEAFFGQGTRLTVV.

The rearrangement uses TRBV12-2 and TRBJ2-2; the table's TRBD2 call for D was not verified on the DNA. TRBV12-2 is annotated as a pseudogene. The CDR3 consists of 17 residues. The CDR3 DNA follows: TGTGCAAGTCGCTTCGACCTTGGACTCCCTTTCACCGGGGAGCTGTTTTTT. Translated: CASRFDLGLPFTGELFF.

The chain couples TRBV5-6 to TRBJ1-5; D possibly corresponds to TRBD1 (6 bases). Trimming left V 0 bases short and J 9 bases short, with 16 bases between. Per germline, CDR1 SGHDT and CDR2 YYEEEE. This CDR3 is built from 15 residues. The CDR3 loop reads CASSLGGGARPPQHF. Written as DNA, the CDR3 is TGTGCCAGCAGCTTGGGCGGGGGCGCCCGCCCGCCCCAGCATTTT.

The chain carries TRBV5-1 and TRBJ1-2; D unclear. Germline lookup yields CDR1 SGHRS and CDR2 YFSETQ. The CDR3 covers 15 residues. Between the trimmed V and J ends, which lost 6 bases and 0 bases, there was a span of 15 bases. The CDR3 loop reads CASKYRADANYGYTF. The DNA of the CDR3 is TGCGCCAGCAAATATCGGGCAGATGCTAACTATGGCTACACCTTC.

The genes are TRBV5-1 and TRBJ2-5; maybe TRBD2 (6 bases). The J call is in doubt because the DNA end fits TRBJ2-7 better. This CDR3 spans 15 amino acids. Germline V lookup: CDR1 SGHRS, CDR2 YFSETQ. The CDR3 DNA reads TGCGCCAGCAGCTTTTCCACGGGGGTAACCTACGAGCAGTACTTC. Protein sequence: CASSFSTGVTYEQYF.

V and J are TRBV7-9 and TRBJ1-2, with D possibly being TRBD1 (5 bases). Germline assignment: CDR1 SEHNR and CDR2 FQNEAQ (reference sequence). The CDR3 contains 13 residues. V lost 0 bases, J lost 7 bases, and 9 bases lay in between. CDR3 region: CASSLASGIGYTF. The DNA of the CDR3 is TGTGCCAGCAGCTTAGCTTCAGGGATTGGCTACACCTTC.

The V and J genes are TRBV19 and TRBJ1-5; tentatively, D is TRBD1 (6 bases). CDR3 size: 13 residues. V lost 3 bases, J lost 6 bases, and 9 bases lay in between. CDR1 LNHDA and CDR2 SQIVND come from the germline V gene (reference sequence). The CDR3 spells CASSMGGLQPQHF. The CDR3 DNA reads TGTGCCAGTAGTATGGGGGGGCTTCAGCCCCAGCATTTT.

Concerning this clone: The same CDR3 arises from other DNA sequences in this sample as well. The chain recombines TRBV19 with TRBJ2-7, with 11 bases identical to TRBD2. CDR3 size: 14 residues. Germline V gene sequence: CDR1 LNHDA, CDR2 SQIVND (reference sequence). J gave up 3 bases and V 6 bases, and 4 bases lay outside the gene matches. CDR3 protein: CASSPGLAVYEQYF. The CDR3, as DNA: TGTGCCAGTAGCCCGGGACTAGCGGTCTACGAGCAGTACTTC. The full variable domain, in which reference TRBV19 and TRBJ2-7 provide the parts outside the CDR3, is DGGITQSPKYLFRKEGQNVTLSCEQNLNHDAMYWYRQDPGQGLRLIYYSQIVNDFQKGDIAEGYSVSREKKESFPLTVTSAQKNPTAFYLCASSPGLAVYEQYFGPGTRLTVT.

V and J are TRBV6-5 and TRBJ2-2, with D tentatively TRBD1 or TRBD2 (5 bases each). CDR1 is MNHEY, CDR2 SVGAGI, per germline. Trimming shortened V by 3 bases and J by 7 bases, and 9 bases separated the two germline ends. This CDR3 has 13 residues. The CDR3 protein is CASSYGAGGELFF. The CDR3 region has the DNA TGTGCCAGCAGTTATGGGGCGGGCGGGGAGCTGTTTTTT.

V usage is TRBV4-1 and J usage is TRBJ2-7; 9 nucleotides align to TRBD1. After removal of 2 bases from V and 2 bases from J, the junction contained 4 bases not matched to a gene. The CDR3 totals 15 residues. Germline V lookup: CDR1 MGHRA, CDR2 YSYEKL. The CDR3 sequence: CASSQYRDRAYEQYF. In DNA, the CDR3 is TGCGCCAGCAGCCAATACCGGGACAGGGCCTACGAGCAGTACTTC.

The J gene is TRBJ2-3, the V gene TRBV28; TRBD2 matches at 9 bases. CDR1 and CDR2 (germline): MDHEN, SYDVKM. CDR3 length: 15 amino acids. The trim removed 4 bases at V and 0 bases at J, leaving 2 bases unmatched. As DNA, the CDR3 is TGTGCCAGCAGTTCTAGCGGGATAAGCACAGATACGCAGTATTTT. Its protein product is CASSSSGISTDTQYF.

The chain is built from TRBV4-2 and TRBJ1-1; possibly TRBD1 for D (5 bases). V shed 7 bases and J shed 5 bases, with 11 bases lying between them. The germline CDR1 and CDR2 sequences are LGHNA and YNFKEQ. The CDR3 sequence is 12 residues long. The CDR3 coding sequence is TGTGCCAGCATGCTCGGGGGAACTGAAGCTTTCTTT. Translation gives CASMLGGTEAFF.

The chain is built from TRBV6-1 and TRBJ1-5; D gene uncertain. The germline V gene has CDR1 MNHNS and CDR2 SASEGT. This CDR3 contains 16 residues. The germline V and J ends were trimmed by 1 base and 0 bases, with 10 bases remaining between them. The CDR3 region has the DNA TGTGCCAGCAGTGAAGAGTCAGATTATAGCAATCAGCCCCAGCATTTT. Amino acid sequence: CASSEESDYSNQPQHF.

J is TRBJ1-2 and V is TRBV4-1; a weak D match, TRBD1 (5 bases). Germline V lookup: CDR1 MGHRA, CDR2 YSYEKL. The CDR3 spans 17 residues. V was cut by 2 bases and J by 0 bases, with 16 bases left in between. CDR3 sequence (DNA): TGCGCCAGCAGCCAACTAGGGACCCCATTAGCTAACTATGGCTACACCTTC. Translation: CASSQLGTPLANYGYTF.

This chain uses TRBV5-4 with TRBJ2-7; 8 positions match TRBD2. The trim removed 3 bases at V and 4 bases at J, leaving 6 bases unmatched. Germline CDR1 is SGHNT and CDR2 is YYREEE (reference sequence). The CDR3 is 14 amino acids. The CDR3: CASSWASGSYEQYF. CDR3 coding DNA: TGTGCCAGCAGCTGGGCTAGCGGGTCTTACGAGCAGTACTTC.

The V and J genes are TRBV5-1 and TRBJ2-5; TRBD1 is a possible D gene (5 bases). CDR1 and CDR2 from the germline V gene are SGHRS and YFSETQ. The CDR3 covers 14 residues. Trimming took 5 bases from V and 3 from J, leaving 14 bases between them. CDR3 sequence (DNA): TGCGCCAGCAGGTATGCAGGGCAGGAAGAGACCCAGTACTTC. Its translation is CASRYAGQEETQYF.

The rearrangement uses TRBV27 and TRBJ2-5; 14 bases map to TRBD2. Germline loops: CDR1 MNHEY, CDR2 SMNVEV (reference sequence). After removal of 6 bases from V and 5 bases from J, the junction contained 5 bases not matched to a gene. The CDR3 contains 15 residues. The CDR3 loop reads CASSRGTSGSETQYF. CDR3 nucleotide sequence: TGTGCCAGCAGCCGCGGGACTAGCGGGAGTGAGACCCAGTACTTC.

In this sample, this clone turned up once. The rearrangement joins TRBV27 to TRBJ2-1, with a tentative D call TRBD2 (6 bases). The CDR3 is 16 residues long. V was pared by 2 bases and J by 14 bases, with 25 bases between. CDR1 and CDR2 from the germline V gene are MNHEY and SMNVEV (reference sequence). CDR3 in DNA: TGTGCCAGCAGTTTAATGGTAGCGGCCTCATTACAAATAGAGTTCTTC. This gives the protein CASSLMVAASLQIEFF.

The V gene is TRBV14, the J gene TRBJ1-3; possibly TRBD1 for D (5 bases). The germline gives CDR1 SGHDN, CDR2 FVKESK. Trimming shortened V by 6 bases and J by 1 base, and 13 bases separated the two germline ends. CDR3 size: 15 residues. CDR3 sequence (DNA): TGTGCCAGCAGACCGGGACGGTCGTCTGGAAACACCATATATTTT. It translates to CASRPGRSSGNTIYF.

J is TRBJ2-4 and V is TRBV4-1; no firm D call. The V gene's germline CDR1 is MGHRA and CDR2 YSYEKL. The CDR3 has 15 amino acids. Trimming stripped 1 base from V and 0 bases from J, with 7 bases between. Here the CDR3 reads CASSQGTLAKNIQYF. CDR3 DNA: TGCGCCAGCAGCCAAGGAACCCTAGCCAAAAACATTCAGTACTTC.

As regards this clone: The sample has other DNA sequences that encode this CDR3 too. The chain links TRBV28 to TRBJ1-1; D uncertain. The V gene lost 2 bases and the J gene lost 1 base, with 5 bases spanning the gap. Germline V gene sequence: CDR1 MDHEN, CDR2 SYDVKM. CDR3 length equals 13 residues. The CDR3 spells CASSLSRNTEAFF. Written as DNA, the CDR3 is TGTGCCAGCAGTTTAAGCAGGAACACTGAAGCTTTCTTT.

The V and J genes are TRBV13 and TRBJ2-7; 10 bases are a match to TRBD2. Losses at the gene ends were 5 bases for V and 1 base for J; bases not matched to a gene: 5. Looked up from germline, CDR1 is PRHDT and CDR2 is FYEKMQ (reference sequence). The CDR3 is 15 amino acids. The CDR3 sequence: CASSPRTSGSYEQYF. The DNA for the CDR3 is TGTGCCAGCAGCCCGCGGACTAGCGGATCCTACGAGCAGTACTTC.

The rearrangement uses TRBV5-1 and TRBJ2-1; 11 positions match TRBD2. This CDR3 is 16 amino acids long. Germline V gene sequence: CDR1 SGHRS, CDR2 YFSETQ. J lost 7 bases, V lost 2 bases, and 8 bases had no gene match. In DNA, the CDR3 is TGCGCCAGCAGCTTACTCTCTAGCGGGAGGAATAATGAGCAGTTCTTC. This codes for CASSLLSSGRNNEQFF. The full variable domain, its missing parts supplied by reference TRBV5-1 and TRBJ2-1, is KAGVTQTPRYLIKTRGQQVTLSCSPISGHRSVSWYQQTPGQGLQFLFEYFSETQRNKGNFPGRFSGRQFSNSRSEMNVSTLELGDSALYLCASSLLSSGRNNEQFFGPGTRLTVL.

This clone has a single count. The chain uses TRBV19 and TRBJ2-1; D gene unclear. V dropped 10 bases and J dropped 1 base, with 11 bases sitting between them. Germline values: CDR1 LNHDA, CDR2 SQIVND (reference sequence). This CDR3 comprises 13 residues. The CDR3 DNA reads TGTGCCACAGCGTCGTCGTCCTACAATGAGCAGTTCTTC. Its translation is CATASSSYNEQFF.

The CDR3 sequence: CASSGGEYLTDTQYF. The CDR3 DNA follows: TGCGCCAGCAGCGGGGGGGAGTACCTGACAGATACGCAGTATTTT. The chain joins TRBV10-2 to TRBJ2-3; 8 bases map to TRBD2. This CDR3 has 15 amino acids. Germline V gene data show CDR1 as WSHSY and CDR2 as SAAADI. With 6 bases clipped from V and 3 bases from J, the junction kept 8 bases outside the gene matches.

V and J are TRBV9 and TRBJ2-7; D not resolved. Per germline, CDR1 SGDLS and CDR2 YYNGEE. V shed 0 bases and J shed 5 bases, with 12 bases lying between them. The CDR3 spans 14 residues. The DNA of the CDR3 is TGTGCCAGCAGCGTAGAAGGGTATCCCCACGAGCAGTACTTC. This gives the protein CASSVEGYPHEQYF.

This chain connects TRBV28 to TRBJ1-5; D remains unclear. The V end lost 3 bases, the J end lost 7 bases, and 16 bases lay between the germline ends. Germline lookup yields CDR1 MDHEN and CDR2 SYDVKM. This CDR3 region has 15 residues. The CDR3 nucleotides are TGTGCCAGCAGTTTCTTCGTAGTAGAGGGACAGCCCCAGCATTTT. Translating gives CASSFFVVEGQPQHF.